Given below is one TCR beta chain in context. These data originate in a study of cytomegalovirus exposure and HLA in healthy donors. PCR employed 60 Vbeta and 13 Jbeta primers. Produced via immunoSEQ multiplex PCR; TCRdb's table is partial and in-frame only. This table holds about 120,000 clones, about 80% found once. Germline V gene lookup returns CDR1 MNHNY and CDR2 SVGAGI (reference sequence). The CDR3 has 12 residues. V was clipped by 2 bases and J by 10 bases, with 9 bases between them. The TCR was taken from a female donor in good health and CMV-seronegative. The specimen was PBMCs. J is TRBJ2-1 and V is TRBV6-6, with TRBD1 as a possible D gene (6 bases). The CDR3 region is CASSYRQEEQFF. DNA for the CDR3: TGTGCCAGCAGTTACCGACAGGAGGAGCAGTTCTTC.